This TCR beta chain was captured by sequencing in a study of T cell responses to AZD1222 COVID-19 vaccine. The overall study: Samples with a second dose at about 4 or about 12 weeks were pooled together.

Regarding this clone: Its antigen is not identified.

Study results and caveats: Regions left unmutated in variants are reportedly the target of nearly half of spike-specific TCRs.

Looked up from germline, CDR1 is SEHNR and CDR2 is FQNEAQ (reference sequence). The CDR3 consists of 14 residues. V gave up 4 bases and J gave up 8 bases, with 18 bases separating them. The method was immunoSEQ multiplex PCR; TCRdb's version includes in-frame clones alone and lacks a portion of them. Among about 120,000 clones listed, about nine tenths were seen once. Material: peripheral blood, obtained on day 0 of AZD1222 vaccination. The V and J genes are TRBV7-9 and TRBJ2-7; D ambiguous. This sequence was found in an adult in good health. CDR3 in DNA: TGTGCCAGCAGCTCCGGACGGACCGTACGAAAGCAGTACTTC. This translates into CASSSGRTVRKQYF. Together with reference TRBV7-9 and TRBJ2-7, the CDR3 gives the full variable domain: DTGVSQNPRHKITKRGQNVTFRCDPISEHNRLYWYRQTLGQGPEFLTYFQNEAQLEKSRLLSDRFSAERPKGSFSTLEIQRTEQGDSAMYLCASSSGRTVRKQYFGPGTRLTVT.